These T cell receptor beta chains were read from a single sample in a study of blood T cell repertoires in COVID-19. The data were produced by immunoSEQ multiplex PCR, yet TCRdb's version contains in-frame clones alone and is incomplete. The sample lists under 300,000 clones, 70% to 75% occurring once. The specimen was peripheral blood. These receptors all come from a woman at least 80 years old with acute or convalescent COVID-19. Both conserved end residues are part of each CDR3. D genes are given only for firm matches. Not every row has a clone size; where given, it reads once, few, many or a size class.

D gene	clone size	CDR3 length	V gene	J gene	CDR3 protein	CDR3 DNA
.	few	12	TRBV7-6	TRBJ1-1	CASSSPGGKAFF	TGTGCCAGCAGCTCTCCGGGAGGTAAGGCTTTCTTT
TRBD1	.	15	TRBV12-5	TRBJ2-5	CASGPPGQGQETQYF	TGTGCTAGTGGCCCCCCCGGACAGGGCCAAGAGACCCAGTACTTC
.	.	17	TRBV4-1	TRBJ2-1	CASSLRGTESSYNEQFF	TGCGCCAGCAGCCTGCGCGGGACAGAGAGCTCCTACAATGAGCAGTTCTTC
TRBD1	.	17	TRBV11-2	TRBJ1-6	CASSLVQGVGFSSPLHF	TGTGCCAGCAGCTTAGTACAGGGGGTAGGATTTAGTTCACCCCTCCACTTT
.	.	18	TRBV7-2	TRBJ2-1	CASSSPWAGASSYNEQFF	TGTGCCAGCAGCTCCCCGTGGGCGGGGGCCAGCTCCTACAATGAGCAGTTCTTC
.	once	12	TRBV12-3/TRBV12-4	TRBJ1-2	CASSLEVGGYTF	TGTGCCAGCAGTTTGGAGGTTGGTGGCTACACCTTC
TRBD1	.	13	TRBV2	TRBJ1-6	CASKGQGEAPLHF	TGTGCCAGCAAGGGACAGGGGGAGGCACCCCTCCACTTT
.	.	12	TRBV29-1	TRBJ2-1	CSVRENRDEQFF	TGCAGCGTACGGGAGAATCGCGATGAGCAGTTCTTC
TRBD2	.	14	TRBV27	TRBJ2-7	CASSSLTGGYEQYF	TGTGCCAGCAGTTCACTGACCGGGGGGTACGAGCAGTACTTC
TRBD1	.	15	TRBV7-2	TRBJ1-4	CASSLGYRGLEKLFF	TGTGCCAGCAGCTTAGGGTACAGGGGGCTTGAAAAACTGTTTTTT
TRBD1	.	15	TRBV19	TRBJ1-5	CASTSTGEYTQPQHF	TGTGCCAGTACCAGCACAGGGGAGTACACTCAGCCCCAGCATTTT